This entry is about one T cell receptor (beta chain). Measured with immunoSEQ multiplex PCR; TCRdb has only the in-frame clones, and not every one. The sample includes 35,000 to 50,000 clones, 90% to 97% seen only once; the top ten take around 0.4%. Germline V gene sequence: CDR1 MGHRA, CDR2 YSYEKL. The junction had 4 bases not matched to a gene; V was cut back by 0 bases and J by 3 bases. CDR3 length: 15 amino acids. The data are from a study of technical replicates of blood from a handful of donors. The gene calls are TRBV4-1 and TRBJ1-2, with 7 nucleotides matching TRBD1. This receptor was obtained from a human donor in good health. Specimen: T cells isolated from PBMCs. CDR3 DNA: TGCGCCAGCAGCCAAGAAACAGGGGTTTACTATGGCTACACCTTC. Amino acids: CASSQETGVYYGYTF.